This T cell receptor (beta chain) is from a study of shared clonotypes between healthy human individuals. The data were produced by immunoSEQ multiplex PCR, yet TCRdb's version contains in-frame clones alone and is incomplete. The repertoire holds over 2 million clones, with approximately 90% as singletons. This clone was seen just once. The CDR3 is made up of 13 amino acids. The V and J ends lost 4 bases and 2 bases respectively, with 9 bases between them. Germline V gives CDR1 SGHRS, CDR2 YFSETQ. Sequenced: naive CD4+ T cells from PBMCs. Regarding subset: CD45RA+ positively selected. The rearrangement uses TRBV5-1 and TRBJ2-5, with D uncertain. The TCR sequence derives from a man between 18 and 35 years old in good health. Some clones in this sample may be carry-over from other donors' samples. This CDR3 is CASSRTRQETQYF. The CDR3 DNA follows: TGCGCCAGCAGCAGGACGCGACAAGAGACCCAGTACTTC.